This entry features one T cell receptor beta chain sequence. This clonotype was seen repeatedly, ten times or more. Its binding antigen is unknown. No base quality information exists; no much larger clone differs at one position. This sample is part of a study of Graves' ophthalmopathy and Graves' hyperthyroidism (dated by TCRdb to the late 2010s). The study in broad terms: Peripheral blood samples were taken at the time of initial diagnosis, before any treatment was given. The study used TCR beta repertoire signatures to distinguish Graves' ophthalmopathy from Graves' hyperthyroidism and to predict progression to ophthalmopathy. In total, over 130 blood samples were TCR-sequenced: some 40 ophthalmopathy, over 70 hyperthyroidism and approximately 17 hyperthyroidism-to-ophthalmopathy patients. To explore V-J signatures that distinguish ophthalmopathy from hyperthyroidism, a discovery set of about a hundred patients was enrolled, made up of 40 to 45 with ophthalmopathy and 57 with stable hyperthyroidism. An independent validation cohort was composed of around 19 hyperthyroidism patients and over 15 patients who later progressed from hyperthyroidism to ophthalmopathy. In over 5 hyperthyroidism patients, the T-cell repertoires found in thyroid tissue were compared with those found in blood. Following sample collection, hyperthyroidism patients were given methimazole at a starting dose of 30 mg daily, and ophthalmopathy patients were given high-dose intravenous methylprednisolone. The 100 discovery patients were randomly split 7:3 into training and test sets.

The ophthalmopathy patients had moderately to severely active disease, with a Clinical Activity Score of 3 or higher, a NOSPECS grade of 4 or higher, and a disease duration of less than 3 months. Patients were excluded if they had other autoimmune diseases, uncontrolled infections, pregnancy or lactation. Diagnosis relied on clinical symptoms, serum thyroxine, TRAb, thyroid ultrasound and orbital computed tomography. PBMCs were isolated from 8 to 10 ml of fresh peripheral blood by Ficoll-Paque density gradient centrifugation. Trizol reagent was used to extract the total RNA, and its quality was then checked on an Agilent 2100 Bioanalyzer. What the research found in general, with its limitations: Most expanded thyroid clonotypes with a frequency above 0.001 also appeared in blood, which suggests that blood repertoires may reflect the immune response in the thyroid. In validation, the model predicted ophthalmopathy progression with less than 71% sensitivity and 72.22% specificity; roughly eleven predicted patients were CT-confirmed with GO in a median of approximately 6.5 months. The 13-signature model separated ophthalmopathy from stable hyperthyroidism with approximately 85% sensitivity and around 84% specificity in cross-validation, and 80%/75% in the test set. No statistical method was used to set the sample size in advance, and the investigators knew which group each participant was assigned to.

The CDR3 holds 14 amino acids from the cysteine to the phenylalanine. This entry keeps only the CDR3 DNA: 42 bases, framed from base 1. V was cut back by 10 bases and J by 7 bases, leaving a gap of 20 bases between them. The germline V gene gives CDR1 as MDHEN and CDR2 as SYDVKM. TCR beta CDR3 regions were amplified from RNA transcripts for repertoire sequencing. HTBI primers and the Qiagen OneStep RT-PCR kit were used in a first-round RT-PCR, which was followed by a second-round multiplex PCR, size selection and purification. Sequencing of the libraries was carried out on an Illumina HiSeq2000 in paired-end mode with 100 bp reads. The original pipeline was this. SOAPnuke was used to process the reads, removing any read that contained adapters or uncalled bases, had a mean Phred below 15, or lacked an exact match to the constant primer or identifier. High-quality paired reads were merged with COPE v1.2.5. Clonotypes were defined as unique nucleotide sequences and were aligned to IMGT TRB V, D and J references using MiTCR v1.1. Only V-J combinations with frequency above 0.0001 were analysed, covering over 99% of repertoires. A TCR clonal expansion and chaos score per V-J combination was defined as the ratio of F50 clonal expansion to chaos observed in the TCRdist matrix. Welch's t-statistics and random forest were used to narrow the features down to about a dozen V-J combinations, which were then fed into a naive Bayes classifier. The similarity between thyroid and blood repertoires was quantified using the Morisita-Horn index. TCRdb reprocessing: public reads trimmed at Q25 with fastp, clones called with MiXCR, in-frame beta chains kept. Identical CDR3 protein sequences are pooled into one entry, listed with their most common genes and DNA. These V and J calls are TCRdb output, not the study's own analysis. The sample includes 200,000 to 250,000 distinct CDR3 sequences, with roughly a fifth observed a single time. The ten largest clones represent about 40% of the sample.

This receptor was taken from a woman between 50 and 59 years old with Graves' ophthalmopathy. Donor details come from another sample of the same person, matched by shared clones. Rearrangement joined TRBV28 to TRBJ2-1; possibly the D gene is TRBD2, per 7 matching bases. The sample taken for sequencing was peripheral blood. The nucleotide sequence is given as TGTGCCATGAACCGGGGGGCGCGTGGAAATGAGCAGTTCTTC. It specifies CAMNRGARGNEQFF.